This entry features one T cell receptor (beta chain) sequence. Its antigen is undetermined. The data originate from a study of shared clonotypes between healthy human individuals. Broader study findings: A reduction in generation probabilities was seen for non-shared clonotypes relative to those shared by all four donors. What limited the represented genetic and exposure-history diversity was the small number of donors. Donor clonotype sharing was expected to depend on sequencing depth.

Some clones are missing from TCRdb's copy, which holds only in-frame ones; the method was immunoSEQ multiplex PCR. In the table there are some 2,100,000 clones, around 93% of which are singletons. CD45RO-negative, CCR7-selected cells formed the naive CD8 fraction, which excluded terminally differentiated effector memory CD45RA+ cells. Material for sequencing was naive CD8+ T cells from PBMCs. This TCR was recovered from a man between 18 and 29 years old in good health. Some clones in this sample may be carry-over from other donors' samples.

The CDR3 loop is CATIPGQSNEQYF. CDR3 nucleotide sequence: TGTGCCACCATACCGGGACAATCCAACGAGCAGTACTTC. The chain has TRBV19 and TRBJ2-7, with D tentatively TRBD1 (6 bases). CDR3 length equals 13 residues. Trimming left V 10 bases short and J 5 bases short, with 18 bases between. Germline CDR1 LNHDA, CDR2 SQIVND (reference sequence).